This TCR beta chain is drawn from a study of T cell responses to AZD1222 COVID-19 vaccine. About this clone: The antigen is unknown.

Assay: immunoSEQ multiplex PCR; the TCRdb copy retains only in-frame clones and omits some. The sample holds around 180,000 clones, approximately 94% seen once. Findings of the study overall: At baseline, seropositivity was found in only six AZD1222 recipients.

Germline values: CDR1 SEHNR, CDR2 FQNEAQ (reference sequence). Trimming cost V 5 bases and J 4 bases; bases outside gene matches: 7. This CDR3 has 14 amino acids. The gene calls are TRBV7-9 and TRBJ2-5; 7 bases are shared with TRBD2. The TCR sequence derives from an adult who received the AZD1222 COVID-19 vaccine. The sequencing here drew on peripheral blood, taken 28 days after the second AZD1222 dose. The CDR3 is CASSPRTSPETQYF. The CDR3 DNA follows: TGTGCCAGCAGCCCACGGACTAGTCCAGAGACCCAGTACTTC.